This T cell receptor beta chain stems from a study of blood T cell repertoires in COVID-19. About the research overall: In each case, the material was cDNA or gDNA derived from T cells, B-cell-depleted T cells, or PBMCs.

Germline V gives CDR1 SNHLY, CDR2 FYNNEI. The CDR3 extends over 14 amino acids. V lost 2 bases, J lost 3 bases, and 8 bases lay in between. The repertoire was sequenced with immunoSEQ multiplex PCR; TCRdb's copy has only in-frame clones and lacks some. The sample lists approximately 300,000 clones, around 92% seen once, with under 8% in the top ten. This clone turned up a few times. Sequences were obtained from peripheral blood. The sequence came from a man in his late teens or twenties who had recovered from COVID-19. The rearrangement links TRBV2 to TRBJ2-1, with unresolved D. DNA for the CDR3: TGTGCCAGCAGTGAATCTCGGTTCTACAATGAGCAGTTCTTC. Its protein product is CASSESRFYNEQFF.